A selection of T cell receptor beta chains follows, all from one sample in a study of identical twins. TCRdb reprocessed the 5' RACE reads via MiXCR and lists one record per CDR3 protein. The repertoire holds roughly 230,000 distinct CDR3 sequences, with around 8.8% as singletons. These sequences were also reported in another study, on yellow fever vaccine responses in identical twins.

The sequencing sample was made of CD8+ T cells sorted from blood. All receptors derive from a woman aged 18-30 years in good health. Each CDR3 is given with its conserved first and last residue. The order of the fields is J gene, D gene, clone size, V gene, CDR3 protein, CDR3 DNA. The D gene is left open where the match is weak. Only some rows state a clone size, as once, few, many or a class for expanded clones.

j_gene: TRBJ2-6
d_gene: .
abundance: many
v_gene: TRBV20-1
CDR3aa: CSARDLFGNPLLGANVLTF
CDR3nt: TGCAGTGCTCGGGATCTTTTTGGGAATCCTCTCTTGGGGGCCAACGTCCTGACTTTC

j_gene: TRBJ2-7
d_gene: .
abundance: .
v_gene: TRBV20-1
CDR3aa: CSARGPSEQYF
CDR3nt: TGCAGTGCTCGGGGACCGTCCGAGCAGTACTTC

j_gene: TRBJ1-5
d_gene: .
abundance: few
v_gene: TRBV4-1
CDR3aa: CASSQEPGERFFSNQPQHF
CDR3nt: TGCGCCAGCAGCCAAGAACCGGGTGAAAGGTTCTTTAGCAATCAGCCCCAGCATTTT

j_gene: TRBJ2-5
d_gene: .
abundance: .
v_gene: TRBV6-1
CDR3aa: CASSGPTWELQETQYF
CDR3nt: TGTGCCAGCAGTGGCCCAACGTGGGAACTTCAAGAGACCCAGTACTTC

j_gene: TRBJ2-7
d_gene: .
abundance: .
v_gene: TRBV15
CDR3aa: CATLGPSYEQYF
CDR3nt: TGTGCCACCCTGGGGCCCTCCTACGAGCAGTACTTC

j_gene: TRBJ1-4
d_gene: .
abundance: .
v_gene: TRBV7-8
CDR3aa: CASSQGTLATNEKLFF
CDR3nt: TGTGCCAGCAGCCAGGGGACACTGGCAACTAATGAAAAACTGTTTTTT

j_gene: TRBJ2-5
d_gene: TRBD1
abundance: few
v_gene: TRBV6-2/TRBV6-3
CDR3aa: CASSETGFSQETQYF
CDR3nt: TGTGCCAGCAGTGAGACAGGGTTCTCTCAAGAGACCCAGTACTTC

j_gene: TRBJ2-3
d_gene: .
abundance: .
v_gene: TRBV2
CDR3aa: CASTLGTGSADTQYF
CDR3nt: TGTGCCAGCACGTTAGGAACGGGGAGTGCAGATACGCAGTATTTT

j_gene: TRBJ2-7
d_gene: TRBD2
abundance: many
v_gene: TRBV4-2
CDR3aa: CASSLAGVDEQYF
CDR3nt: TGTGCCAGCTCTCTAGCGGGAGTCGACGAGCAGTACTTC

j_gene: TRBJ2-3
d_gene: TRBD1
abundance: many
v_gene: TRBV4-2
CDR3aa: CASSQDEGAGTDTQYF
CDR3nt: TGTGCCAGCAGCCAAGATGAGGGGGCAGGGACAGATACGCAGTATTTT

j_gene: TRBJ2-6
d_gene: .
abundance: few
v_gene: TRBV28
CDR3aa: CASRLGPSGANVLTF
CDR3nt: TGTGCCAGCAGACTAGGACCCTCTGGGGCCAACGTCCTGACTTTC

j_gene: TRBJ2-1
d_gene: .
abundance: few
v_gene: TRBV7-9
CDR3aa: CASSQLRSGEANNEQFF
CDR3nt: TGTGCCAGCAGCCAGCTTCGGTCCGGTGAGGCTAACAATGAGCAGTTCTTC

j_gene: TRBJ2-5
d_gene: TRBD2
abundance: .
v_gene: TRBV25-1
CDR3aa: CASSDPPTGGEKTQYF
CDR3nt: TGTGCCAGCAGTGATCCTCCCACGGGGGGAGAGAAGACCCAGTACTTC

j_gene: TRBJ2-1
d_gene: TRBD1
abundance: many
v_gene: TRBV4-1
CDR3aa: CASSPRTGWNEQFF
CDR3nt: TGCGCCAGCAGCCCACGGACAGGTTGGAATGAGCAGTTCTTC

j_gene: TRBJ2-7
d_gene: TRBD1
abundance: few
v_gene: TRBV10-3
CDR3aa: CAISEPGQGAYEQYF
CDR3nt: TGTGCCATCAGTGAACCGGGACAGGGGGCCTACGAGCAGTACTTC

j_gene: TRBJ1-4
d_gene: TRBD1
abundance: .
v_gene: TRBV12-3/TRBV12-4
CDR3aa: CASSLDPTGGGKLFF
CDR3nt: TGTGCCAGCAGTTTAGACCCCACAGGGGGCGGGAAACTGTTTTTT

j_gene: TRBJ2-7
d_gene: TRBD2
abundance: many
v_gene: TRBV20-1
CDR3aa: CSASGGAYEQYF
CDR3nt: TGCAGTGCTAGTGGGGGGGCCTACGAGCAGTACTTC

j_gene: TRBJ2-1
d_gene: .
abundance: .
v_gene: TRBV7-9
CDR3aa: CASSGWSIDEQFF
CDR3nt: TGTGCCAGCAGCGGTTGGAGTATCGATGAGCAGTTCTTC

j_gene: TRBJ2-7
d_gene: .
abundance: .
v_gene: TRBV28
CDR3aa: CASSFGGTGYEQYF
CDR3nt: TGTGCCAGCAGTTTTGGCGGGACGGGCTACGAGCAGTACTTC

j_gene: TRBJ2-3
d_gene: TRBD2
abundance: few
v_gene: TRBV11-1
CDR3aa: CASSLGLAGGTSTDTQYF
CDR3nt: TGTGCCAGCAGCTTGGGACTAGCGGGGGGAACTAGCACAGATACGCAGTATTTT

j_gene: TRBJ2-7
d_gene: TRBD1
abundance: many
v_gene: TRBV6-1
CDR3aa: CASSMTGESHEQYF
CDR3nt: TGTGCCAGCAGTATGACAGGGGAATCGCACGAGCAGTACTTC

j_gene: TRBJ2-5
d_gene: .
abundance: .
v_gene: TRBV3-1
CDR3aa: CASSQDGGAGEPTETQYF
CDR3nt: TGTGCCAGCAGCCAAGATGGTGGGGCAGGGGAACCTACAGAGACCCAGTACTTC